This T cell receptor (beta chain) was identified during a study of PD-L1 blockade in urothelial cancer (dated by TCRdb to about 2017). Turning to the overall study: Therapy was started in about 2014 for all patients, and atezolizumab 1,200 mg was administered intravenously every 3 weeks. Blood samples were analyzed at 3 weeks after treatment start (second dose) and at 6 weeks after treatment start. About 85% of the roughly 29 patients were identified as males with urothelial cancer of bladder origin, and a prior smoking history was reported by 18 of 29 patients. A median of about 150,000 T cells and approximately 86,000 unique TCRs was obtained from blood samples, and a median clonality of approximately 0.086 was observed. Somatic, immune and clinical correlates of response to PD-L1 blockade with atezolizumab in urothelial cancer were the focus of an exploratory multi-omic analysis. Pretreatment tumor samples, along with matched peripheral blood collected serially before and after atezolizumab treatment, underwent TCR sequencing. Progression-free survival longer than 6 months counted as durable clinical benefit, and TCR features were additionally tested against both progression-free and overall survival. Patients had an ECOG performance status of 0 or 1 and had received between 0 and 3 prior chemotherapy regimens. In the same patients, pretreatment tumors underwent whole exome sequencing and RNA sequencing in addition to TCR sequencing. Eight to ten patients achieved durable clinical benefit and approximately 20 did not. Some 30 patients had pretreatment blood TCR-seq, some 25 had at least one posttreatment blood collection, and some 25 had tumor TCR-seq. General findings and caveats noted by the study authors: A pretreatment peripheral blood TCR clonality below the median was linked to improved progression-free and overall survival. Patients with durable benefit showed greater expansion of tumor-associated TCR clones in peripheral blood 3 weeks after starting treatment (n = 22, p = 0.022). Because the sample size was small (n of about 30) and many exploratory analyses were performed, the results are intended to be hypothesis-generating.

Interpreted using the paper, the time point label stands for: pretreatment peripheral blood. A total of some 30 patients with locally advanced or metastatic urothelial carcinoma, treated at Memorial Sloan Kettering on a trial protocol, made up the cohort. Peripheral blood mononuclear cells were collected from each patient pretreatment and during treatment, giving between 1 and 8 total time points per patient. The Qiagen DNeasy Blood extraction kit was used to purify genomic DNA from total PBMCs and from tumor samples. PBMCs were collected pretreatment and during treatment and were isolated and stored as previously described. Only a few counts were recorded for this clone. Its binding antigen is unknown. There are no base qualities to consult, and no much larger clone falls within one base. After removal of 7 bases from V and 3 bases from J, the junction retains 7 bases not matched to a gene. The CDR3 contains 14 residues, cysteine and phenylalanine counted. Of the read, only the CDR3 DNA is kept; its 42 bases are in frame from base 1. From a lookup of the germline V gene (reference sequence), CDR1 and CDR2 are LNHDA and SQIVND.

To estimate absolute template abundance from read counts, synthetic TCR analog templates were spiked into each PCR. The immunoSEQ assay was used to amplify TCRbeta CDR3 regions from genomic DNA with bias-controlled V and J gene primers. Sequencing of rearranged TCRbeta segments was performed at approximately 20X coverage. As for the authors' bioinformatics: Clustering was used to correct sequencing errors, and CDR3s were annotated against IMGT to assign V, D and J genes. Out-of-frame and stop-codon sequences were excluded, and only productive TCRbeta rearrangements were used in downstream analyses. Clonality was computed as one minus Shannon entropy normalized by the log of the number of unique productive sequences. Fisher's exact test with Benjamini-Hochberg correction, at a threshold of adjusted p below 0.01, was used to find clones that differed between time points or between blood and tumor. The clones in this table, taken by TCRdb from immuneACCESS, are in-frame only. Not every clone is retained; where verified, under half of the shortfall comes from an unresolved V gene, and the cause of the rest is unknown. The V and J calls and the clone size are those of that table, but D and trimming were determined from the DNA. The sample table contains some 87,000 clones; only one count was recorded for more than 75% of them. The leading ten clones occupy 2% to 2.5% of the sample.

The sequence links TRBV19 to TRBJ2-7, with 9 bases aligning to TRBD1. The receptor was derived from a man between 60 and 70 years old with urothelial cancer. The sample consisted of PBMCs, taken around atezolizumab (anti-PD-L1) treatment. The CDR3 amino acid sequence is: CASNLRTGDYEQYF. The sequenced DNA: TGTGCCAGTAACCTAAGGACAGGGGACTACGAGCAGTACTTC.